Here is one TCR beta chain with its context. The entry originates in a study of blood T cell repertoires in COVID-19. Sequencing used immunoSEQ multiplex PCR; TCRdb keeps in-frame clones, though not all of them. The sample shows roughly 310,000 clones, approximately 89% of them seen only once. CDR3 size: 17 residues. Trimming removed 4 bases from V and 3 bases from J; junction bases left unmatched: 8. CDR1 is SGHDT and CDR2 is YYEEEE in the germline V gene. Participants came from roughly 25 US areas, aged roughly 18 to 90 years. Cohorts were based on clinical histories the participants reported. The TCR originated in a woman between 40 and 50 years old who had recovered from COVID-19. Source material: PBMCs or T cells enriched from blood (not recorded which). The V call is TRBV5-6, the J call TRBJ2-6, with TRBD1 matching over 9 bases. This chain's CDR3 is CASSLKQGAHGANVLTF. Here the CDR3 DNA reads TGTGCCAGCAGCCTGAAACAGGGGGCGCATGGGGCCAACGTCCTGACTTTC.